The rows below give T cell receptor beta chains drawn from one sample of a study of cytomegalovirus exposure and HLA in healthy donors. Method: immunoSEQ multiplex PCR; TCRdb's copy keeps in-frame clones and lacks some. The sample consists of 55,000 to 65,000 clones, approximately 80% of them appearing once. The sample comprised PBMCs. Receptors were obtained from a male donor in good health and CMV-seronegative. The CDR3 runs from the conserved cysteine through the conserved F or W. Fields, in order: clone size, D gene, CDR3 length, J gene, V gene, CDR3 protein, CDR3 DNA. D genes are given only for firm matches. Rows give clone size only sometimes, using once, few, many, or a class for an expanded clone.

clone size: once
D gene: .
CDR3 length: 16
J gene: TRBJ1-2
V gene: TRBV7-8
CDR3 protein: CASSLGGQQPNYGYTF
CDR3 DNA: TGTGCCAGCAGCTTAGGAGGGCAACAGCCAAACTATGGCTACACCTTC

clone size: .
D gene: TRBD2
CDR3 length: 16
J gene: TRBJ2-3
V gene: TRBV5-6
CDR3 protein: CASSLGTSGGKDTQYF
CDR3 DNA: TGTGCCAGCAGCTTGGGGACTAGCGGGGGTAAAGATACGCAGTATTTT

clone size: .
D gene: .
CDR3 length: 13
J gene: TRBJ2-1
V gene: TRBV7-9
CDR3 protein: CASSLARANEQFF
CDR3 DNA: TGTGCCAGCAGCTTAGCGAGGGCCAATGAGCAGTTCTTC

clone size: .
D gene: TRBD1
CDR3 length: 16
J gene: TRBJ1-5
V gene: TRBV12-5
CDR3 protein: CASGLVYDRGDQPQHF
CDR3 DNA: TGTGCTAGTGGTTTGGTCTACGACAGGGGAGATCAGCCCCAGCATTTT

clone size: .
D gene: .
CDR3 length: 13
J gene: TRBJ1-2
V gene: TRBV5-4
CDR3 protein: CASSFQGDYGYTF
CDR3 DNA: TGTGCCAGCAGCTTTCAGGGCGACTATGGCTACACCTTC

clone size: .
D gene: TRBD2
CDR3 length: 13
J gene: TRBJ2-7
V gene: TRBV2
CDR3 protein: CASDELAGNEQYF
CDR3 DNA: TGTGCCAGCGACGAACTAGCGGGGAACGAGCAGTACTTC

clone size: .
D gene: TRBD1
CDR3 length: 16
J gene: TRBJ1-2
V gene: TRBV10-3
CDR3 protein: CAISSGTGDPNYGYTF
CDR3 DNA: TGTGCCATCAGTTCCGGGACAGGGGACCCTAACTATGGCTACACCTTC

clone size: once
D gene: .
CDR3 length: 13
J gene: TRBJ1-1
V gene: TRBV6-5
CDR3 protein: CASSYSLETEAFF
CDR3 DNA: TGTGCCAGCAGTTACTCCTTGGAGACTGAAGCTTTCTTT

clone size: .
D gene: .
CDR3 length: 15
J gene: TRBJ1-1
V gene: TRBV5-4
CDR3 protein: CASSLGGAAGTEAFF
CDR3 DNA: TGTGCCAGCAGCTTGGGCGGGGCCGCGGGGACTGAAGCTTTCTTT

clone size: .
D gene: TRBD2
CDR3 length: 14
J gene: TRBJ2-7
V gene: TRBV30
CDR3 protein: CAWSLRLAGDEQYF
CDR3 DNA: TGTGCCTGGAGTCTCCGACTAGCGGGGGACGAGCAGTACTTC

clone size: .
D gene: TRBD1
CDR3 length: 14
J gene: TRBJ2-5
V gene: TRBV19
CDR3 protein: CASSIRTGEQTQYF
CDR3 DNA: TGTGCCAGTAGTATTCGGACAGGGGAGCAGACCCAGTACTTC

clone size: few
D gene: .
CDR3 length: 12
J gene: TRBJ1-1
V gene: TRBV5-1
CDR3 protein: CASQGPSTEAFF
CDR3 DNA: TGCGCCAGTCAGGGGCCCAGCACTGAAGCTTTCTTT

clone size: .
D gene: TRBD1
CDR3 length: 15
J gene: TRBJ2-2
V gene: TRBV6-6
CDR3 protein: CASSLGQGNTGELFF
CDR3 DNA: TGTGCCAGCAGCCTGGGACAGGGCAACACCGGGGAGCTGTTTTTT

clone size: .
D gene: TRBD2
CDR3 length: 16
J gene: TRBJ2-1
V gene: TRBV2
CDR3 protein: CASRPGLASSYNEQFF
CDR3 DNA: TGTGCCAGCAGACCGGGACTAGCGAGCTCCTACAATGAGCAGTTCTTC

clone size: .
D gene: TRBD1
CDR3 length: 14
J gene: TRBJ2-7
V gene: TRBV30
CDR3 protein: CAWNLGTASYEQYF
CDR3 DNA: TGTGCCTGGAACCTAGGGACAGCCTCCTACGAGCAGTACTTC

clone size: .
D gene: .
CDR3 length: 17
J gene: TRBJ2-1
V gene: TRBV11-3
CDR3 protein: CASSLDPGRGGNNEQFF
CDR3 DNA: TGTGCCAGCAGCTTAGACCCCGGCAGGGGAGGGAACAATGAGCAGTTCTTC

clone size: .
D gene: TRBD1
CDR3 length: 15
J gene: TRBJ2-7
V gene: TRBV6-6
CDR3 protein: CASSYSQGNTYEQYF
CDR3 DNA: TGTGCCAGCAGTTACTCACAGGGGAATACCTACGAGCAGTACTTC

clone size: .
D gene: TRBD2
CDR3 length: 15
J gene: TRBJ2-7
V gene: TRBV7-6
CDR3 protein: CASSLKWTSGYEQYF
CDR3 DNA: TGTGCCAGCAGCTTAAAATGGACTAGCGGCTACGAGCAGTACTTC

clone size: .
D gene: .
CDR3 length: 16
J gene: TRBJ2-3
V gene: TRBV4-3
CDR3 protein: CASSQRHGTSRDTQYF
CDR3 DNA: TGCGCCAGCAGCCAGAGACACGGGACATCTCGAGATACGCAGTATTTT

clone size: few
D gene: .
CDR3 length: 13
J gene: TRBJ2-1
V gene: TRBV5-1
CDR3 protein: CASSLRTVGEQFF
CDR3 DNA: TGCGCCAGCAGCTTGCGGACAGTGGGTGAGCAGTTCTTC

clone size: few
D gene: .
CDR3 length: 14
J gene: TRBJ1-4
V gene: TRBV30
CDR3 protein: CAWSNAYPNEKLFF
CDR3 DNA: TGTGCCTGGAGCAACGCCTACCCAAATGAAAAACTGTTTTTT

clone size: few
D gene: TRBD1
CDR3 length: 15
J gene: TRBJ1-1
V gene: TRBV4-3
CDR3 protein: CASSGDRTLNTEAFF
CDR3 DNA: TGCGCCAGCAGCGGGGACAGAACATTAAACACTGAAGCTTTCTTT